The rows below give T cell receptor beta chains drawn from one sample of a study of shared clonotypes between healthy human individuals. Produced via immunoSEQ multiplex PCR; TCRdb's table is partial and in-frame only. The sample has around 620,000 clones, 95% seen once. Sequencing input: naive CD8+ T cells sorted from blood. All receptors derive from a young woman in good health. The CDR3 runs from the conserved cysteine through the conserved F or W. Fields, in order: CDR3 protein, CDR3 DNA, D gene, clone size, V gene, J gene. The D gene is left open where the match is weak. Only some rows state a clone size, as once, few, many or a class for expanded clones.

cdr3_aa: CASSLTGEEEKLFF
cdr3_nt: TGTGCCAGCAGTCTGACAGGGGAGGAGGAAAAACTGTTTTTT
d_call: TRBD1
clone_size: -
v_call: TRBV28
j_call: TRBJ1-4

cdr3_aa: CASSLIPGYEQYF
cdr3_nt: TGCGCCAGCAGCTTGATTCCCGGTTACGAGCAGTACTTC
d_call: -
clone_size: -
v_call: TRBV5-1
j_call: TRBJ2-7

cdr3_aa: CAISVLQGRNYGYTF
cdr3_nt: TGTGCCATCAGTGTACTCCAAGGGAGAAACTATGGCTACACCTTC
d_call: -
clone_size: -
v_call: TRBV10-3
j_call: TRBJ1-2

cdr3_aa: CASSEATTGWYEQYF
cdr3_nt: TGTGCCAGCAGTGAAGCAACAACAGGGTGGTACGAGCAGTACTTC
d_call: -
clone_size: -
v_call: TRBV6-1
j_call: TRBJ2-7

cdr3_aa: CASSVTSGTSYEQYF
cdr3_nt: TGTGCCAGCAGCGTGACTAGCGGGACTTCCTACGAGCAGTACTTC
d_call: TRBD2
clone_size: -
v_call: TRBV7-9
j_call: TRBJ2-7

cdr3_aa: CASSQIPSGVNTGELFF
cdr3_nt: TGCGCCAGCAGCCAAATCCCTAGCGGGGTGAACACCGGGGAGCTGTTTTTT
d_call: TRBD2
clone_size: -
v_call: TRBV4-1
j_call: TRBJ2-2

cdr3_aa: CASSIFQGPSYEQYF
cdr3_nt: TGTGCCAGTAGTATCTTTCAGGGGCCCTCCTACGAGCAGTACTTC
d_call: -
clone_size: -
v_call: TRBV19
j_call: TRBJ2-7

cdr3_aa: CSVVEGSGELFF
cdr3_nt: TGCAGCGTTGTAGAGGGGTCCGGGGAGCTGTTTTTT
d_call: -
clone_size: -
v_call: TRBV29-1
j_call: TRBJ2-2

cdr3_aa: CASSEGPIRPQETQYF
cdr3_nt: TGTGCCAGCAGTGAAGGTCCCATACGACCCCAAGAGACCCAGTACTTC
d_call: -
clone_size: -
v_call: TRBV6-1
j_call: TRBJ2-5

cdr3_aa: CASSLTGSPYEQYF
cdr3_nt: TGTGCCAGCAGCTTAACGGGGAGCCCCTACGAGCAGTACTTC
d_call: -
clone_size: -
v_call: TRBV13
j_call: TRBJ2-7

cdr3_aa: CASSIYPGGGATDTQYF
cdr3_nt: TGTGCCAGTAGTATCTACCCCGGAGGGGGTGCCACAGATACGCAGTATTTT
d_call: -
clone_size: -
v_call: TRBV19
j_call: TRBJ2-3

cdr3_aa: CASSSTQGSGNTIYF
cdr3_nt: TGTGCCAGCAGCTCAACACAGGGCTCCGGAAACACCATATATTTT
d_call: -
clone_size: -
v_call: TRBV7-9
j_call: TRBJ1-3

cdr3_aa: CAWFTPFPEAFF
cdr3_nt: TGTGCCTGGTTTACCCCCTTCCCTGAAGCTTTCTTT
d_call: -
clone_size: -
v_call: TRBV30
j_call: TRBJ1-1

cdr3_aa: CASTYGQGMGNTIYF
cdr3_nt: TGTGCCAGCACTTACGGACAGGGAATGGGAAACACCATATATTTT
d_call: TRBD1
clone_size: few
v_call: TRBV6-5
j_call: TRBJ1-3

cdr3_aa: CASSSLGTGNTEAFF
cdr3_nt: TGTGCCAGCAGCTCTTTGGGGACAGGTAACACTGAAGCTTTCTTT
d_call: TRBD1
clone_size: -
v_call: TRBV13
j_call: TRBJ1-1

cdr3_aa: CASSEASSETQYF
cdr3_nt: TGTGCCAGCAGTGAGGCTAGCAGCGAGACCCAGTACTTC
d_call: -
clone_size: -
v_call: TRBV2
j_call: TRBJ2-5

cdr3_aa: CASSFTPRDTEAFF
cdr3_nt: TGTGCCAGCAGCTTCACCCCACGGGACACTGAAGCTTTCTTT
d_call: -
clone_size: once
v_call: TRBV7-9
j_call: TRBJ1-1

cdr3_aa: CASSLGGSYEQYF
cdr3_nt: TGTGCCAGCAGCTTAGGTGGGAGCTACGAGCAGTACTTC
d_call: -
clone_size: -
v_call: TRBV11-1
j_call: TRBJ2-7

cdr3_aa: CASSLSKRDEQYF
cdr3_nt: TGTGCCAGCAGTTTATCGAAACGAGACGAGCAGTACTTC
d_call: -
clone_size: -
v_call: TRBV27
j_call: TRBJ2-7

cdr3_aa: CASSPLVTDNYGYTF
cdr3_nt: TGTGCCAGTAGTCCCCTCGTGACGGACAACTATGGCTACACCTTC
d_call: -
clone_size: -
v_call: TRBV19
j_call: TRBJ1-2

cdr3_aa: CASSALAGGAREETQYF
cdr3_nt: TGTGCCAGCAGCGCGCTAGCGGGAGGGGCCCGAGAAGAGACCCAGTACTTC
d_call: TRBD2
clone_size: -
v_call: TRBV7-6
j_call: TRBJ2-5

cdr3_aa: CASSLGEKLFF
cdr3_nt: TGTGCCAGCAGCTTGGGTGAAAAACTGTTTTTT
d_call: -
clone_size: -
v_call: TRBV13
j_call: TRBJ1-4

cdr3_aa: CASSSNHDDRRVIGQFF
cdr3_nt: TGTGCCAGCAGCTCCAACCACGATGACAGAAGGGTCATTGGGCAGTTCTTC
d_call: -
clone_size: -
v_call: TRBV7-9
j_call: TRBJ2-1

cdr3_aa: CASSPRGGRGTEAFF
cdr3_nt: TGTGCCAGCAGCCCCCGAGGGGGGCGCGGCACTGAAGCTTTCTTT
d_call: -
clone_size: once
v_call: TRBV4-2
j_call: TRBJ1-1

cdr3_aa: CASRLAGEVYEQYF
cdr3_nt: TGTGCCAGCAGGCTAGCGGGAGAGGTCTACGAGCAGTACTTC
d_call: TRBD2
clone_size: -
v_call: TRBV28
j_call: TRBJ2-7

cdr3_aa: CASSESSHEQYF
cdr3_nt: TGTGCCAGCAGTGAAAGTTCACACGAGCAGTACTTC
d_call: -
clone_size: -
v_call: TRBV6-1
j_call: TRBJ2-7

cdr3_aa: CASSLAAVTEAFF
cdr3_nt: TGCGCCAGCAGCTTGGCGGCAGTCACTGAAGCTTTCTTT
d_call: -
clone_size: -
v_call: TRBV5-1
j_call: TRBJ1-1

cdr3_aa: CASSTSPQDILANYGYTF
cdr3_nt: TGTGCCAGCAGCACTTCACCCCAGGACATACTCGCTAACTATGGCTACACCTTC
d_call: -
clone_size: -
v_call: TRBV9
j_call: TRBJ1-2

cdr3_aa: CVRSPRQVFYNEQFF
cdr3_nt: TGTGTCAGAAGCCCTCGACAGGTATTCTACAATGAGCAGTTCTTC
d_call: -
clone_size: -
v_call: TRBV7-5
j_call: TRBJ2-1

cdr3_aa: CASSLSVNNEKLFF
cdr3_nt: TGTGCCAGCAGTTTGAGTGTGAATAATGAAAAACTGTTTTTT
d_call: -
clone_size: -
v_call: TRBV27
j_call: TRBJ1-4

cdr3_aa: CASSYSIAGGPDEQYF
cdr3_nt: TGTGCCAGCAGTTACTCGATAGCGGGAGGGCCGGACGAGCAGTACTTC
d_call: TRBD2
clone_size: -
v_call: TRBV6-5
j_call: TRBJ2-7

cdr3_aa: CASSEISGEVSYGYTF
cdr3_nt: TGTGCCAGCAGTGAGATTTCCGGGGAGGTGAGCTATGGCTACACCTTC
d_call: -
clone_size: -
v_call: TRBV2
j_call: TRBJ1-2

cdr3_aa: CASSLEGTPNGEQYF
cdr3_nt: TGTGCCAGCAGCTTGGAAGGGACCCCAAACGGAGAGCAGTACTTC
d_call: -
clone_size: -
v_call: TRBV5-4
j_call: TRBJ2-7

cdr3_aa: CASSFGVKAVQETQYF
cdr3_nt: TGTGCCAGCAGTTTTGGGGTGAAGGCAGTTCAAGAGACCCAGTACTTC
d_call: -
clone_size: -
v_call: TRBV28
j_call: TRBJ2-5

cdr3_aa: CASSVAGEETQYF
cdr3_nt: TGTGCCAGCAGCGTAGCGGGAGAAGAGACCCAGTACTTC
d_call: TRBD2
clone_size: -
v_call: TRBV5-8
j_call: TRBJ2-5

cdr3_aa: CAISESGMRWGRENTIYF
cdr3_nt: TGTGCCATCAGTGAGTCAGGCATGCGTTGGGGGAGAGAAAACACCATATATTTT
d_call: -
clone_size: -
v_call: TRBV10-3
j_call: TRBJ1-3

cdr3_aa: CASSSTTRSYEQYF
cdr3_nt: TGTGCCAGCAGCTCTACGACTAGATCCTACGAGCAGTACTTC
d_call: -
clone_size: -
v_call: TRBV7-8
j_call: TRBJ2-7

cdr3_aa: CASSELFGSLYEQYF
cdr3_nt: TGTGCCAGCAGTGAACTATTTGGATCTCTCTACGAGCAGTACTTC
d_call: -
clone_size: -
v_call: TRBV13
j_call: TRBJ2-7